This T cell receptor (beta chain) was documented in a study of cytomegalovirus exposure and HLA in healthy donors. Germline lookup yields CDR1 SGHVS and CDR2 FQNEAQ. The V end lost 1 base, the J end lost 12 bases, and 19 bases lay between the germline ends. The CDR3 is made up of 16 amino acids. Only in-frame clones appear in the TCRdb table, and some are missing; sequencing was by immunoSEQ multiplex PCR. This table has roughly 64,000 clones, 85% to 95% appearing once. This clone was seen a handful of times. Sequenced sample: PBMCs. The chain joins TRBV7-8 to TRBJ1-6; possibly TRBD1 for D (5 bases). The receptor was derived from a woman in her late teens or twenties in good health and CMV-seropositive. CDR3 sequence: CASSLGAGQGGVPLHF. Here the CDR3 DNA reads TGTGCCAGCAGCTTAGGTGCAGGGCAGGGCGGCGTACCCCTCCACTTT.